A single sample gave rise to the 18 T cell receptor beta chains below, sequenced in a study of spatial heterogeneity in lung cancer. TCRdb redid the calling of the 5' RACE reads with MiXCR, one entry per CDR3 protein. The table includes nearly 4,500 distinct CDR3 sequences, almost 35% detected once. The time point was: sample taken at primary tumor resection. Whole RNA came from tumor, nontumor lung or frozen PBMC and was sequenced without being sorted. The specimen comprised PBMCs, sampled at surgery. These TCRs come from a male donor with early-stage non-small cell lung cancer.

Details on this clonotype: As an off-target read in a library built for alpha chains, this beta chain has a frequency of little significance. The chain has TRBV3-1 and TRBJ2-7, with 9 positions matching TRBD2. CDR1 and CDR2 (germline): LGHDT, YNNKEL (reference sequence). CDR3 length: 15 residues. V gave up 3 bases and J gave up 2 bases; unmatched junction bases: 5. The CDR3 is CASSHRLAATYEQYF. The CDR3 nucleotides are TGTGCCAGCAGCCACCGACTAGCGGCCACCTACGAGCAGTACTTC.

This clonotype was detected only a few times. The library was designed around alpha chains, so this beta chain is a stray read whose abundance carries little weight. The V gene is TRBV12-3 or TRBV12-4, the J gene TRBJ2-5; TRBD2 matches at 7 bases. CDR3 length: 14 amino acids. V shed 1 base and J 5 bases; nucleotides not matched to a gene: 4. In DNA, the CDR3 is TGTGCCAGCAGTTTAGGGCTAGCGGCGGAGACCCAGTACTTC. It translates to CASSLGLAAETQYF.

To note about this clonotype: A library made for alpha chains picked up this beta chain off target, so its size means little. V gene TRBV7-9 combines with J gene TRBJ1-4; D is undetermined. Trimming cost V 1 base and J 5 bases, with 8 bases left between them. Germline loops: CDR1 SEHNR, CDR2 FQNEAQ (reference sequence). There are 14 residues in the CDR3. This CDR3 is CASSLGQVNEKLFF. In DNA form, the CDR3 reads TGTGCCAGCAGCTTAGGTCAGGTGAATGAAAAACTGTTTTTT.

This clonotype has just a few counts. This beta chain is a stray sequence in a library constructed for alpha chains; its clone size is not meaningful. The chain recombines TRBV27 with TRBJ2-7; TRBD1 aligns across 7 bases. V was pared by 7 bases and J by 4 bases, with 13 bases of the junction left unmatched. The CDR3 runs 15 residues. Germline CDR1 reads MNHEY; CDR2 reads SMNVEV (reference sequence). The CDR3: CASKPSRDSYYEQYF. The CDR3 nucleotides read TGTGCCAGCAAACCCTCCCGGGACAGCTATTACGAGCAGTACTTC.

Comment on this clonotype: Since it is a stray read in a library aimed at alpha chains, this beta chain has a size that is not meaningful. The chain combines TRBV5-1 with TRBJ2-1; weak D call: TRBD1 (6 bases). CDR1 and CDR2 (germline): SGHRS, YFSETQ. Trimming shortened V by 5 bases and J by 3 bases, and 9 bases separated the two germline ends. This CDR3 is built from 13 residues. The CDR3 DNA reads TGCGCCAGCAGGGAGACAGGCTACAATGAGCAGTTCTTC. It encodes CASRETGYNEQFF.

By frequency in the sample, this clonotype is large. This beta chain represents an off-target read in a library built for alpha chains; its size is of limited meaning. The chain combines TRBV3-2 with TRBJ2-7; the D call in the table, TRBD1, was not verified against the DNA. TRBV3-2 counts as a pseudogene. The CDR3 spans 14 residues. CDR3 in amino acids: CASSQKGQGDEQYF. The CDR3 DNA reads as TGTGCCAGCAGCCAAAAGGGACAGGGGGACGAGCAGTACTTC.

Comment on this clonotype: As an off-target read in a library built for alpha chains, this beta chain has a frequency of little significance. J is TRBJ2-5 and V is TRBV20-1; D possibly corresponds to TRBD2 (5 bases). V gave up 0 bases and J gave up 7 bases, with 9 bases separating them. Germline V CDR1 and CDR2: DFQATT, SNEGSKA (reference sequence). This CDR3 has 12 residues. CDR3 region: CSARDVAGTQYF. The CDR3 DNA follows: TGCAGTGCTAGAGATGTGGCGGGGACCCAGTACTTC.

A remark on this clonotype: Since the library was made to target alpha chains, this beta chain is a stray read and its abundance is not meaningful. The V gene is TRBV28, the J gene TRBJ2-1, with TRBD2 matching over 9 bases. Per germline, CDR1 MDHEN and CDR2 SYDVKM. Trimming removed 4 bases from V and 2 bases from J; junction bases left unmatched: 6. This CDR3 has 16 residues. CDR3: CASSSLSGRTYNEQFF. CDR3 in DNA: TGTGCCAGCAGTTCCCTTAGCGGGAGAACCTACAATGAGCAGTTCTTC.

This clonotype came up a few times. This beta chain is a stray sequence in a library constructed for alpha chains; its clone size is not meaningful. The CDR3 loop reads CASSSGGGPLADTQYF. DNA for the CDR3: TGCGCCAGCAGCTCGGGGGGCGGACCGCTTGCAGATACGCAGTATTTT. This chain joins TRBV5-1 and TRBJ2-3; TRBD2 is a possible D gene (7 bases). This CDR3 region has 16 residues. The germline V and J ends were trimmed by 3 bases and 4 bases, with 18 bases remaining between them. CDR1 and CDR2 (germline): SGHRS, YFSETQ.

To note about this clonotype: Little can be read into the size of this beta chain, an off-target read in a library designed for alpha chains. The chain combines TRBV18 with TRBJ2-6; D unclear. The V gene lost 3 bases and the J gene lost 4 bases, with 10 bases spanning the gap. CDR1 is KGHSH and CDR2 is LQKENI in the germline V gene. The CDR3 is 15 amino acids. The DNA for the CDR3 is TGTGCCAGCTCACCGAGTGCCCCCGGGGCCAACGTCCTGACTTTC. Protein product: CASSPSAPGANVLTF.

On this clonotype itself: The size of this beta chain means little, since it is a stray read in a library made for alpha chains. The CDR3 region is CASKFRTSGEETQYF. CDR3 bases: TGTGCCAGCAAATTCCGGACTAGCGGTGAAGAGACCCAGTACTTC. The chain joins TRBV2 to TRBJ2-5, with 10 bases lining up with TRBD2. The V segment lost 7 bases and the J segment 3 bases; nucleotides outside the gene matches: 8. The CDR3 loop spans 15 amino acids. From germline, CDR1 is SNHLY and CDR2 FYNNEI.

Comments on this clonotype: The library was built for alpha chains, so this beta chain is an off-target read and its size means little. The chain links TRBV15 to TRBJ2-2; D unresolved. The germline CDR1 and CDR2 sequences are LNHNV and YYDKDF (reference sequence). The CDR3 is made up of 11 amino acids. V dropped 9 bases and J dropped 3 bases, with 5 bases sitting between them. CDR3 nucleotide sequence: TGTGCCACAAAGGACACCGGGGAGCTGTTTTTT. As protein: CATKDTGELFF.

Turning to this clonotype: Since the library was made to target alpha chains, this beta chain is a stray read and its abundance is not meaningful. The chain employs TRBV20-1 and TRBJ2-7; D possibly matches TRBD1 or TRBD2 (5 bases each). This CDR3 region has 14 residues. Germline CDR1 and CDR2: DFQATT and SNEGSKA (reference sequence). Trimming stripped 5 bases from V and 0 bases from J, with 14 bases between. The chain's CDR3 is CSAVRDGRSYEQYF. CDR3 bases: TGCAGTGCTGTCCGGGACGGCCGCTCCTACGAGCAGTACTTC.

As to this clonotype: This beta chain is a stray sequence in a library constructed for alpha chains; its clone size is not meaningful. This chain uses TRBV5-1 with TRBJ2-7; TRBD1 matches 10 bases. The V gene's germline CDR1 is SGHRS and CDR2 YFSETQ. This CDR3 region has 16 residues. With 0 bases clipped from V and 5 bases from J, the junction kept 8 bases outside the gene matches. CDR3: CASSLGAGQGIHEQYF. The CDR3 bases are TGCGCCAGCAGCTTGGGCGCGGGACAGGGGATCCACGAGCAGTACTTC.

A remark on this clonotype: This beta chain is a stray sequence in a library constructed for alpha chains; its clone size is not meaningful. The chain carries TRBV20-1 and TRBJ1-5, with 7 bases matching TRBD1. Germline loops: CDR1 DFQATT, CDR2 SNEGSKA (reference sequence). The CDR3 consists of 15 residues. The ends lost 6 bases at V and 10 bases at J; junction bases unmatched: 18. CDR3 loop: CSALLGAGGAAPQHF. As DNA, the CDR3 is TGCAGTGCCCTCCTGGGAGCAGGGGGTGCCGCCCCCCAGCATTTT.

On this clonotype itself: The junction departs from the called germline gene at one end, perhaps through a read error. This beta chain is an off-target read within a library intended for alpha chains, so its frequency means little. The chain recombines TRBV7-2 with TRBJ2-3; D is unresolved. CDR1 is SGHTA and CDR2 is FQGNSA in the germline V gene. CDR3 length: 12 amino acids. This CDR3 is CASSLGTDTQYF. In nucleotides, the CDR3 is TGTGCCAGCAGCTTGGGCACCGATACGCAGTATTTT. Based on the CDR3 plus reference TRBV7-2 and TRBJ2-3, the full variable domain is GAGVSQSPSNKVTEKGKDVELRCDPISGHTALYWYRQSLGQGLEFLIYFQGNSAPDKSGLPSDRFSAERTGGSVSTLTIQRTQQEDSAVYLCASSLGTDTQYFGPGTRLTVL.

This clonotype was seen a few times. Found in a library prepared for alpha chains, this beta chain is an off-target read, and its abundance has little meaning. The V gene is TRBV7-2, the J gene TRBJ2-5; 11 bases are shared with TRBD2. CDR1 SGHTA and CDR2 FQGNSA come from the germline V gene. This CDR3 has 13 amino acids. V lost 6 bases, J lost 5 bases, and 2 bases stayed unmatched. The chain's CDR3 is CASSSGRGETQYF. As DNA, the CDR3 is TGTGCCAGCAGTAGCGGGAGGGGGGAGACCCAGTACTTC.

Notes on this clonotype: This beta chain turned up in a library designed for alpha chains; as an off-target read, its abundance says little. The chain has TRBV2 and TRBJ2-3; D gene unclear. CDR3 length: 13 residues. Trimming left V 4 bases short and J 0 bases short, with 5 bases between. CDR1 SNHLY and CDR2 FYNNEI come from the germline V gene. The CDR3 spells CASSAQSTDTQYF. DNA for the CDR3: TGTGCCAGCAGTGCCCAAAGCACAGATACGCAGTATTTT.